These T cell receptor beta chains were read from a single sample in a study of blood T cell repertoires in COVID-19. Method: immunoSEQ multiplex PCR; TCRdb's copy keeps in-frame clones and lacks some. This table has over 35,000 clones, roughly 73% appearing once. The sequenced material came from peripheral blood. These receptors originate from a man between 60 and 75 years old with acute or convalescent COVID-19. Each CDR3 is given with its conserved first and last residue. Each record gives: V gene, J gene, clone size, D gene, CDR3 DNA, CDR3 protein. The D gene is left open where the match is weak. Size is stated for part of the rows, as once, few or many counts, or as a class when the clone is expanded.

TRBV12-3/TRBV12-4	TRBJ1-1	-	-	TGTGCCAGCAAGGACTTCATGAACACTGAAGCTTTCTTT	CASKDFMNTEAFF
TRBV19	TRBJ1-4	-	-	TGTGCCAGTAGTACCCCCACGGGGTACGATGAAAAACTGTTTTTT	CASSTPTGYDEKLFF
TRBV6-5	TRBJ1-2	-	TRBD1	TGTGCCACAAGACAGGGACCGGCGCCTAACTATGGCTACACCTTC	CATRQGPAPNYGYTF
TRBV2	TRBJ1-2	-	-	TGTGCCAGCAGTCCACAGGGTTATAACTATGGCTACACCTTC	CASSPQGYNYGYTF
TRBV7-2	TRBJ2-3	-	TRBD2	TGTGCCAGCAGCTTCCCGAAGGGTAGCGGGCCCACAGATACGCAGTATTTT	CASSFPKGSGPTDTQYF
TRBV5-1	TRBJ2-1	-	TRBD2	TGCGCCAGCACCCTAAACGCGGCTAGCGGACGGTATGAGCAGTTCTTC	CASTLNAASGRYEQFF
TRBV29-1	TRBJ2-3	-	TRBD2	TGCAGCGTTGAAGGCGGGAGCGGAAGCACAGATACGCAGTATTTT	CSVEGGSGSTDTQYF
TRBV11-3	TRBJ2-2	-	TRBD2	TGTGCCAGCAGCCGTGGCCTAGCGGGAGAGGGACGCACCGGGGAGCTGTTTTTT	CASSRGLAGEGRTGELFF
TRBV28	TRBJ2-7	-	TRBD2	TGTGCCAGCAGTAGCCAGAATAGCGGGGACGAGCAGTACTTC	CASSSQNSGDEQYF
TRBV10-3	TRBJ2-3	-	TRBD2	TGTGCCATCAGTGGACCGACTAGCGGGAGTTTGGGGACAGATACGCAGTATTTT	CAISGPTSGSLGTDTQYF
TRBV9	TRBJ2-2	-	TRBD2	TGTGCCAGCAGTGGAGGGACTACAACGAGCGGGGAGCTGTTTTTT	CASSGGTTTSGELFF
TRBV5-1	TRBJ2-7	-	TRBD2	TGCGCCAGCAGCTTCCAACTAGCGGGGTCCTACGAGCAGTACTTC	CASSFQLAGSYEQYF
TRBV6-5	TRBJ2-7	-	-	TGTGCCAGCCAAGTAGGAGGGATTTTCTACGAGCAGTACTTC	CASQVGGIFYEQYF
TRBV27	TRBJ2-3	-	TRBD2	TGTGCCAGCAGGCTCGGGAGGGCCTACACAGATACGCAGTATTTT	CASRLGRAYTDTQYF
TRBV28	TRBJ2-5	-	-	TGTGCCAGCAGCCGCGGACAGCTCGAAGAGACCCAGTACTTC	CASSRGQLEETQYF
TRBV7-8	TRBJ2-3	-	TRBD2	TGTGCCAGCAGCTTAGAAGCGGGAGGGCGGGCCCTCGCAGCCACAGATACGCAGTATTTT	CASSLEAGGRALAATDTQYF
TRBV6-5	TRBJ1-1	-	TRBD1	TGTGCCAGCAGGCGGGACAGGGAACGGAGCACTGAAGCTTTCTTT	CASRRDRERSTEAFF
TRBV11-3	TRBJ2-5	many	-	TGTGCCAGCAGCCTCGGTCCCCAAGAGACCCAGTACTTC	CASSLGPQETQYF
TRBV4-3	TRBJ1-4	-	-	TGCGCCAGCAGCCAAGATAGATCGACTGGGAAACTGTTTTTT	CASSQDRSTGKLFF
TRBV4-3	TRBJ1-3	-	-	TGCGCCAGCAGCCCCGCCCCAGGGGCCGGAAACACCATATATTTT	CASSPAPGAGNTIYF
TRBV12-3/TRBV12-4	TRBJ1-1	-	-	TGTGCCAGCACCCAGGGGACCGGTACTGAAGCTTTCTTT	CASTQGTGTEAFF
TRBV7-2	TRBJ2-1	-	TRBD2	TGTGCCAGCAAACGGACTAGCGCTTACAATGAGCAGTTCTTC	CASKRTSAYNEQFF